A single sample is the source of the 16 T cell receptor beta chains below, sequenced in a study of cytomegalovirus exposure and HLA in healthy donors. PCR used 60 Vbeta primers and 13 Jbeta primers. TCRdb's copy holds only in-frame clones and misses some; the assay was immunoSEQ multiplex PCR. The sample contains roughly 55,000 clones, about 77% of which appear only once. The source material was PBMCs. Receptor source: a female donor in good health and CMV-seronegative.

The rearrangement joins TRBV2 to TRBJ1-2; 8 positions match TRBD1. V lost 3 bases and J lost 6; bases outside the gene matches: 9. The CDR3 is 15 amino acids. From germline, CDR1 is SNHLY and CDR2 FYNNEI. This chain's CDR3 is CASSEQGAGTDGYTF. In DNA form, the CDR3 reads TGTGCCAGCAGTGAGCAGGGGGCTGGTACAGATGGCTACACCTTC. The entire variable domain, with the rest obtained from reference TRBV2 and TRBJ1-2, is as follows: EPEVTQTPSHQVTQMGQEVILRCVPISNHLYFYWYRQILGQKVEFLVSFYNNEISEKSEIFDDQFSVERPDGSNFTLKIRSTKLEDSAMYFCASSEQGAGTDGYTFGSGTRLTVV.

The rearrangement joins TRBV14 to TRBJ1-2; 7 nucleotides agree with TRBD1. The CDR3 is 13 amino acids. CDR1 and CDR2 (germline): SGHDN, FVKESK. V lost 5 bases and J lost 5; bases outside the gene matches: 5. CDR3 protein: CASSEQGWYGYTF. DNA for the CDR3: TGTGCCAGCAGCGAACAGGGGTGGTATGGCTACACCTTC.

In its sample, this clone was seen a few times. The CDR3 is CASSLLAGTDTQYF. For the CDR3, the DNA is TGTGCCAGCAGCTTACTAGCGGGGACAGATACGCAGTATTTT. The chain carries TRBV7-2 and TRBJ2-3; TRBD2 aligns across 9 bases. V dropped 2 bases and J dropped 3; count of bases not matched to a gene: 0. Germline V gene sequence: CDR1 SGHTA, CDR2 FQGNSA. This CDR3 has 14 residues.

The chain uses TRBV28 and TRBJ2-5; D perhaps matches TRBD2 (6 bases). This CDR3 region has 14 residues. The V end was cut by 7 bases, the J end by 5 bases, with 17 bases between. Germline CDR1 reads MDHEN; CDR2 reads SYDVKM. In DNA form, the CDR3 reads TGTGCCAGCAAGCTACACGGTGGAGGGGAGACCCAGTACTTC. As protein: CASKLHGGGETQYF.

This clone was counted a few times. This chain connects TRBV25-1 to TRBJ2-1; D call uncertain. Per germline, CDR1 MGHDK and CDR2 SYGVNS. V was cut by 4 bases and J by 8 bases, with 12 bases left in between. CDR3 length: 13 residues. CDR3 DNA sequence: TGTGCCAGCAGTGTGGTAGAACTCCATGAGCAGTTCTTC. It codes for CASSVVELHEQFF.

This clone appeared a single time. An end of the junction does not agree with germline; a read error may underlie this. The CDR3 sequence: CASSLGTERNF. CDR3 sequence (DNA): TGTGCCAGCAGCTTAGGGACAGAGAGAAACTTC. The chain carries TRBV7-2 and TRBJ2-7, with D possibly TRBD1 on 6 matching bases. The V gene's germline CDR1 is SGHTA and CDR2 FQGNSA. CDR3 length: 11 amino acids.

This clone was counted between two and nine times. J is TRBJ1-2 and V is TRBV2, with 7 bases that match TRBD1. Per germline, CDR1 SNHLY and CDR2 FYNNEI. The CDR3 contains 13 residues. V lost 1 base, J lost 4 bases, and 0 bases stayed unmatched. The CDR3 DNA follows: TGTGCCAGCAGTGAAGGGACAGGCTATGGCTACACCTTC. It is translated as CASSEGTGYGYTF.

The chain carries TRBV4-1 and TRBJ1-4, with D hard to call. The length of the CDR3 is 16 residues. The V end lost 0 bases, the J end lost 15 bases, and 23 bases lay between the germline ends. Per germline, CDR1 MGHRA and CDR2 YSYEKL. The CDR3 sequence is CASSQELLGWRPEMFF. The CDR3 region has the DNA TGCGCCAGCAGCCAAGAGCTGCTGGGGTGGAGGCCGGAGATGTTTTTT.

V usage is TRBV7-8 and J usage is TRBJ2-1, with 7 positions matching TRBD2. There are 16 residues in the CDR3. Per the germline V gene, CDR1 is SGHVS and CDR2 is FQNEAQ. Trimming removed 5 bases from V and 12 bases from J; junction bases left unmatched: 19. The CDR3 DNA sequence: TGTGCCAGCAGCCCCCGGGCGACTAGCCGCCTTACGGGGCAGTTCTTC. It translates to CASSPRATSRLTGQFF.

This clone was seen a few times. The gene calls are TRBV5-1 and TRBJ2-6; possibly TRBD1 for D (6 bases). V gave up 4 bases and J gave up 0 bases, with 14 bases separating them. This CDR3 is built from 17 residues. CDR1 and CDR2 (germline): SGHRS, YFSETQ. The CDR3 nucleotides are TGCGCCAGCAGCCTGCCCCTACAGGGCTCTGGGGCCAACGTCCTGACTTTC. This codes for CASSLPLQGSGANVLTF.

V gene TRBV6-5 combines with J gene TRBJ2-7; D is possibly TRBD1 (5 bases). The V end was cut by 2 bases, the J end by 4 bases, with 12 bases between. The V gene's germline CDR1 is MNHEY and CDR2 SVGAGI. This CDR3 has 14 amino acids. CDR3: CASSYAQGWYEQYF. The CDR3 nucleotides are TGTGCCAGCAGTTACGCTCAGGGTTGGTACGAGCAGTACTTC.

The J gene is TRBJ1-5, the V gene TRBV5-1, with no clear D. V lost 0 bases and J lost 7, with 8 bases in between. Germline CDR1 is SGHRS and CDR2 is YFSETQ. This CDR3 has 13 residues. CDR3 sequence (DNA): TGCGCCAGCAGCTTGGATCTCCAGCAGCCCCAGCATTTT. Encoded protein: CASSLDLQQPQHF.

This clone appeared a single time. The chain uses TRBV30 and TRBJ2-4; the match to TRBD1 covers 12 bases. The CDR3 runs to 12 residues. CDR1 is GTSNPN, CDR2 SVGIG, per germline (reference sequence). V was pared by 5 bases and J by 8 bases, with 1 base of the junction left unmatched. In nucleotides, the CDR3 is TGTGCCTGGGGGACAGGGGGCGACATTCAGTACTTC. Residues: CAWGTGGDIQYF.

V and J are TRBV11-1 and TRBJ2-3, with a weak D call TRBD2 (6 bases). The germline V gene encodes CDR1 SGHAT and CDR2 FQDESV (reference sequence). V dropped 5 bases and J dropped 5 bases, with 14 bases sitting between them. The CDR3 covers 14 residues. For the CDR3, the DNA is TGTGCCAGCAGCAAGCCCGGGAGCGGAGATACGCAGTATTTT. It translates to CASSKPGSGDTQYF.

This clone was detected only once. CDR3 sequence: CASSDQEADTQYF. DNA of the CDR3: TGTGCCAGCAGTGACCAGGAGGCAGATACGCAGTATTTT. The J gene is TRBJ2-3, the V gene TRBV2; TRBD2 is a possible D gene (5 bases). Germline-derived CDR1 and CDR2 are SNHLY and FYNNEI. The length of the CDR3 is 13 residues. Trimming stripped 3 bases from V and 4 bases from J, with 8 bases between.

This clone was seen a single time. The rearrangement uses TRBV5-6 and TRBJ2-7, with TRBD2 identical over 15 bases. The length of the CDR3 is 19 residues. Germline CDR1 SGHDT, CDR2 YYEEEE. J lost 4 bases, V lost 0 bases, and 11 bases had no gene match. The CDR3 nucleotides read TGTGCCAGCAGCTTGGCCGATGTTGCGGGACTAGCGGGAGGATACGAGCAGTACTTC. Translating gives CASSLADVAGLAGGYEQYF.